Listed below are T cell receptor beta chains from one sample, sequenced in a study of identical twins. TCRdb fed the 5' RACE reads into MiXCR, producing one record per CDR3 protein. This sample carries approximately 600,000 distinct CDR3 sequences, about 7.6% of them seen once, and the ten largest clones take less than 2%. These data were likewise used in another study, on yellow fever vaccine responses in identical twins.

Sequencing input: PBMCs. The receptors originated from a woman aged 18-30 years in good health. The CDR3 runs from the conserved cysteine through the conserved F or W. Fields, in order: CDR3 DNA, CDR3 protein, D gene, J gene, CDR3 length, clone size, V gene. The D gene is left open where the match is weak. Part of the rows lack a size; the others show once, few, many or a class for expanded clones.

TGTGCCAGCAGTTATCGACAGACGCGAACCTACGAGCAGTACTTC	CASSYRQTRTYEQYF	NA	TRBJ2-7	15	NA	TRBV11-2
TGCAGCGTTGTTCAGAGCTCTAACTATGGCTACACCTTC	CSVVQSSNYGYTF	NA	TRBJ1-2	13	few	TRBV29-1
TGTGCCAGCAGCCCCGCCTCTTGGACTAGCGGGAGAAACAATGAGCAGTTCTTC	CASSPASWTSGRNNEQFF	TRBD2	TRBJ2-1	18	NA	TRBV28
TGCGCCAGCAGTGAGTCCACTAGCGGACAAGAGACCCAGTACTTC	CASSESTSGQETQYF	TRBD2	TRBJ2-5	15	few	TRBV10-1
TGTGCCAGCAGCCAAGATCGGGGAACCTATGGCTACACCTTC	CASSQDRGTYGYTF	NA	TRBJ1-2	14	few	TRBV3-1
TGTGCCAGCAGCAAGTCTAGCACAGATACGCAGTATTTT	CASSKSSTDTQYF	NA	TRBJ2-3	13	few	TRBV7-3
TGTGCCAGCAGTACCCGGACAGGGGGCTTGGAGACCCAGTACTTC	CASSTRTGGLETQYF	TRBD1	TRBJ2-5	15	few	TRBV28
TGTGCCATCAGTCACTCCAGCGGCCGACGCCATCGGATCTTC	CAISHSSGRRHRIF	NA	TRBJ2-1	14	NA	TRBV10-3
TGTGCCAGCAGCCACACGAATACAGGGTTCGGGACTGAAGCTTTCTTT	CASSHTNTGFGTEAFF	NA	TRBJ1-1	16	NA	TRBV7-9
TGTGCCAGCAGCCAAGATCTGGCTAGGCGGAATAGTGAGCAGTTCTTC	CASSQDLARRNSEQFF	NA	TRBJ2-1	16	NA	TRBV14
TGTGCCAGCCTCAGGGAGGTGGGTCAGCCCCAGCATTTT	CASLREVGQPQHF	NA	TRBJ1-5	13	NA	TRBV12-3/TRBV12-4
TGTGCCAGCAGCTCTTTCAGGGGCTCCTACAATGAGCAGTTCTTC	CASSSFRGSYNEQFF	NA	TRBJ2-1	15	many	TRBV5-5
TGCAGCGTTGCTCGGGGGGTATCCTACAATGAGCAGTTCTTC	CSVARGVSYNEQFF	TRBD2	TRBJ2-1	14	many	TRBV29-1
TGCAGTGCTAGAGGGGGAAGGGCTAGCAATCAGCCCCAGCATTTT	CSARGGRASNQPQHF	NA	TRBJ1-5	15	many	TRBV20-1
TGTGCCAGCGGAGAGTGGGAGTATGAGCAGTTCTTC	CASGEWEYEQFF	NA	TRBJ2-1	12	NA	TRBV10-3
TGTGCCATCAGTGAGTCCGTGGGTCTCTATGGCTACACCTTC	CAISESVGLYGYTF	NA	TRBJ1-2	14	many	TRBV10-3
TGCAGCGTGCAAGGGACTAGCGGGAGTTTAAACACCGGGGAGCTGTTTTTT	CSVQGTSGSLNTGELFF	TRBD2	TRBJ2-2	17	many	TRBV29-1
TGTGCCAGCAGGTTGACAGGGTGGGGTTCGAACACTGAAGCTTTCTTT	CASRLTGWGSNTEAFF	TRBD1	TRBJ1-1	16	NA	TRBV5-8
TGTGCCATCAGTGATGCGAGGAGAGGTCTGCAAGAGACCCAGTACTTC	CAISDARRGLQETQYF	NA	TRBJ2-5	16	few	TRBV10-3
TGCGCCAGCAGCCGGACGGACGGGAACACTGAAGCTTTCTTT	CASSRTDGNTEAFF	NA	TRBJ1-1	14	many	TRBV4-1
TGTGCCAGCAGCCGGTCGGGAGGGCGAGGAGATACGCAGTATTTT	CASSRSGGRGDTQYF	TRBD2	TRBJ2-3	15	NA	TRBV14
TGTGCCAGCACCCCGGTGACTAGCGGAAAACGGGACACCGGGGAGCTGTTTTTT	CASTPVTSGKRDTGELFF	TRBD2	TRBJ2-2	18	few	TRBV12-3/TRBV12-4
TGTGCCAGCAGCGCCAACAGTAAACAGCCCCAGCATTTT	CASSANSKQPQHF	NA	TRBJ1-5	13	many	TRBV7-6
TGTGCCATCAGTGAGTCAAGTAATGAAAAACTGTTTTTT	CAISESSNEKLFF	NA	TRBJ1-4	13	many	TRBV10-3
TGTGCCAGCAGCCCCAGCTCTAGCGGATTCTACGAGCAGTACTTC	CASSPSSSGFYEQYF	TRBD2	TRBJ2-7	15	NA	TRBV11-1
TGTGCCATCAGTTTACGTGTCAGTCCGACCAACACGAACACCGGGGAGCTGTTTTTT	CAISLRVSPTNTNTGELFF	NA	TRBJ2-2	19	once	TRBV10-3
TGCAGTGCGCCGGACAGGGGGCCGGGGACCGGGGAGCTGTTTTTT	CSAPDRGPGTGELFF	TRBD1	TRBJ2-2	15	many	TRBV20-1
TGCGCCAGCAGACTAGCGGGAGGGTTCAATGAGCAGTTCTTC	CASRLAGGFNEQFF	TRBD2	TRBJ2-1	14	many	TRBV5-1
TGCGCCAGCAGCTTGGGCCTCCGGGACACCTACGAGCAGTACTTC	CASSLGLRDTYEQYF	NA	TRBJ2-7	15	many	TRBV5-1
TGTGCCACCCATCCCTCATACAGGGTTGGGTCACCCCTCCACTTT	CATHPSYRVGSPLHF	NA	TRBJ1-6	15	many	TRBV7-2
TGTGCCACGACGCCGACAGGGCCTTCTGGAAACACCATATATTTT	CATTPTGPSGNTIYF	TRBD1	TRBJ1-3	15	few	TRBV24-1
TGTGCCAGCAGTGCAGGGGGCTGGGGAAGAACTGAAGCTTTCTTT	CASSAGGWGRTEAFF	TRBD1	TRBJ1-1	15	NA	TRBV6-1
TGTGCCAGCAGAGGGTGGACGGGGAGCTCCTACGAGCAGTACTTC	CASRGWTGSSYEQYF	NA	TRBJ2-7	15	few	TRBV2
TGTGCCAGCAGCCCCTCCCGGCTAGCGGGAGAGAATGAGCAGTTCTTC	CASSPSRLAGENEQFF	TRBD2	TRBJ2-1	16	many	TRBV7-8
TGCGCCAGCAGCTTACAGGGGCGGATGGGTAATCGTGAAAAACTGTTTTTT	CASSLQGRMGNREKLFF	TRBD1	TRBJ1-4	17	few	TRBV5-1
TGTGCCAGCAGTTTATCCACAAGCAAGGCCAAAAACATTCAGTACTTC	CASSLSTSKAKNIQYF	NA	TRBJ2-4	16	few	TRBV27
TGTGCCAGCAGCTCTCACGGGACTCCCGGCGGTTCACCCCTCCACTTT	CASSSHGTPGGSPLHF	NA	TRBJ1-6	16	few	TRBV7-9
TGTGCCAGCAGTGATTTCAATGAGCAGTTCTTC	CASSDFNEQFF	NA	TRBJ2-1	11	many	TRBV6-1
TGCAGCGTTGTGGGTACCGGGACAGCTACAGATACGCAGTATTTT	CSVVGTGTATDTQYF	TRBD1	TRBJ2-3	15	many	TRBV29-1
TGTGCCAGCAGCTCCCGACACCTGTCAGAGACCCAGTACTTC	CASSSRHLSETQYF	NA	TRBJ2-5	14	NA	TRBV11-2
TGTGCCAGCAGTTTCCTCGGGACTAGCGCACCCTACGAGCAGTACTTC	CASSFLGTSAPYEQYF	TRBD2	TRBJ2-7	16	NA	TRBV12-3/TRBV12-4
TGCAGCGTTATGAAAGCGGGAGGGAACAAAAACATTCAGTACTTC	CSVMKAGGNKNIQYF	TRBD2	TRBJ2-4	15	many	TRBV29-1
TGTGCCAGCAAGGGTAGGGCTTGGGAGACCCAGTACTTC	CASKGRAWETQYF	NA	TRBJ2-5	13	NA	TRBV7-6
TGCAGTCAGGACAGGGAGAGGGTTCAGTACTTC	CSQDRERVQYF	TRBD1	TRBJ2-4	11	few	TRBV20-1
TGTGCCAGCAGCACTAGACCGGCGGGTACCGGGGAGCTGTTTTTT	CASSTRPAGTGELFF	NA	TRBJ2-2	15	NA	TRBV12-3/TRBV12-4
TGTGCCAGCAGTTACCAAAACCGGGACTTTTACAATGAGCAGTTCTTC	CASSYQNRDFYNEQFF	NA	TRBJ2-1	16	many	TRBV12-3/TRBV12-4
TGCGCCAGCAGCTCTACCGGGACTAGCAATGAGCAGTTCTTC	CASSSTGTSNEQFF	TRBD2	TRBJ2-1	14	many	TRBV5-1
TGTGCCAGCAGGGACGGGACAGTCTCCTACAATGAGCAGTTCTTC	CASRDGTVSYNEQFF	TRBD1	TRBJ2-1	15	few	TRBV28
TGTGCCAGCAGATTACTAGCGGGCACCTACAATGAGCAGTTCTTC	CASRLLAGTYNEQFF	TRBD2	TRBJ2-1	15	many	TRBV11-1
TGTGCCAGCACCTCCAGAGGGGGGAAGTCCTACAATGAGCAGTTCTTC	CASTSRGGKSYNEQFF	NA	TRBJ2-1	16	many	TRBV12-3/TRBV12-4
TGTGCCAGCAGTTCCCTAGCGGGGAAATACAATGAGCAGTTCTTC	CASSSLAGKYNEQFF	TRBD2	TRBJ2-1	15	few	TRBV27
TGTGCCAGCAGTTACTCCGGGACAGCAGGAGGTGAAAAACTGTTTTTT	CASSYSGTAGGEKLFF	TRBD1	TRBJ1-4	16	NA	TRBV6-5
TGCGCCAGCAGTCAACCCGGGCAGACCTACGAGCAGTACTTC	CASSQPGQTYEQYF	NA	TRBJ2-7	14	few	TRBV5-1
TGCGCCAGCAGCCATGACCGCCGGGAAGATACGCAGTATTTT	CASSHDRREDTQYF	NA	TRBJ2-3	14	NA	TRBV4-1
TGTGCCAGCTCACCGGGGACAGGCTCCTACAATGAGCAGTTCTTC	CASSPGTGSYNEQFF	TRBD1	TRBJ2-1	15	many	TRBV6-1